The clone carrying this T cell receptor (beta chain) has only a few counts. Its antigen is undetermined. These data belong to a study of T-cell memory formation after mild COVID-19. Study at large: The TCR clusters were mostly specific to one donor.

Findings and caveats of the study: A subset of responding clones appeared in pre-infection memory, suggesting cross-reactive memory joined. Proof of SARS-CoV-2 specificity was absent for the second-wave clones that crested on day 37.

TCRdb used MiXCR to reprocess the 5' RACE reads, holding one entry per CDR3 protein. In the table there are a few hundred thousand distinct CDR3 sequences, about 10% of which are singletons. V was trimmed by 4 bases and J by 2 bases, leaving 4 bases between them. This CDR3 is 11 amino acids long. The germline V gene encodes CDR1 SGHRS and CDR2 YFSETQ. The sample comprised PBMCs or a T cell subset sorted from them (not recorded which). V usage is TRBV5-1 and J usage is TRBJ2-7; D remains unclear. The sequence came from a young man who had mild COVID-19 (a few samples of this study predate the infection). Cell type and time point are not known. CDR3 DNA sequence: TGCGCCAGCAGCGGCACCTACGAGCAGTACTTC. This encodes CASSGTYEQYF. Variable domain in full (rest from reference TRBV5-1 and TRBJ2-7): KAGVTQTPRYLIKTRGQQVTLSCSPISGHRSVSWYQQTPGQGLQFLFEYFSETQRNKGNFPGRFSGRQFSNSRSEMNVSTLELGDSALYLCASSGTYEQYFGPGTRLTVT.